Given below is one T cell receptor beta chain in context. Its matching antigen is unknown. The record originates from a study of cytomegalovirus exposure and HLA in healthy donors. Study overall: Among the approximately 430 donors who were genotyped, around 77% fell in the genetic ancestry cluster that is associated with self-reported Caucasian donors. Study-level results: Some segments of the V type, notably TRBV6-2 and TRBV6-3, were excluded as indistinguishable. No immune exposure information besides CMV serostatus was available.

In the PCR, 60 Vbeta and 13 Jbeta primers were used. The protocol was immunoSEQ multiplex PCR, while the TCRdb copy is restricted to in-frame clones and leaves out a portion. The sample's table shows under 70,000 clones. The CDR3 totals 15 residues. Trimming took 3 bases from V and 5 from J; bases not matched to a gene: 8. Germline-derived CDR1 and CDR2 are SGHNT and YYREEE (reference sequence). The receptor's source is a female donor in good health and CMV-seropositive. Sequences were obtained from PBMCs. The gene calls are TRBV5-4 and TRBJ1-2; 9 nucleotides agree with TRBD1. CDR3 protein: CASSSGQGFTYGYTF. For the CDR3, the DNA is TGTGCCAGCAGCTCGGGACAGGGCTTCACTTATGGCTACACCTTC.